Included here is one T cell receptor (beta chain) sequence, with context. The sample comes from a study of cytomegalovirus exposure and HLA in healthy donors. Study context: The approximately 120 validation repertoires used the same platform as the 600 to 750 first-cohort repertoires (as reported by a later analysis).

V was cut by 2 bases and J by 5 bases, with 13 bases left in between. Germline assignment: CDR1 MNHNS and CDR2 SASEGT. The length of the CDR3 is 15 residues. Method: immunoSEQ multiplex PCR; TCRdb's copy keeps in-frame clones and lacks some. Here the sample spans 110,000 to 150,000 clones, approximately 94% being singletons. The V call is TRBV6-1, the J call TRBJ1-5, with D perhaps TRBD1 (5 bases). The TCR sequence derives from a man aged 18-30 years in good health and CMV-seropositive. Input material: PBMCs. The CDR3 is CASSEHRPEDQPQHF. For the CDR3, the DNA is TGTGCCAGCAGTGAACACAGGCCCGAGGATCAGCCCCAGCATTTT.